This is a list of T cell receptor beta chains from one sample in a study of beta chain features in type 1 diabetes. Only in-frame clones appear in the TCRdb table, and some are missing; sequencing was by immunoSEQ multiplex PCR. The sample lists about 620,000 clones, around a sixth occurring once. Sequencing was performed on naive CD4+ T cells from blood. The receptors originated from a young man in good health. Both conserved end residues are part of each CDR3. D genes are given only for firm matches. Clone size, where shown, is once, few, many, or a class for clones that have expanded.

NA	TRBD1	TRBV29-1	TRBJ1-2	CSDGQGYGYTF	TGCAGCGATGGACAGGGTTATGGCTACACCTTC
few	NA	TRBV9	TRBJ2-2	CASSVDGANTGELFF	TGTGCCAGCAGCGTAGATGGAGCGAACACCGGGGAGCTGTTTTTT
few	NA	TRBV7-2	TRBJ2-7	CASSSEAGFGAYEQYF	TGTGCCAGCAGCTCTGAGGCGGGTTTTGGGGCCTACGAGCAGTACTTC
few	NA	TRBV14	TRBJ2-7	CASSQGGGPQYF	TGTGCCAGCAGCCAAGGAGGGGGGCCGCAGTACTTC
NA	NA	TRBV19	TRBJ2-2	CASKAQATGELFF	TGTGCCAGTAAAGCACAGGCCACCGGGGAGCTGTTTTTT
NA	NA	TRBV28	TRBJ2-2	CASRGNTGELFF	TGTGCCAGCAGGGGGAACACCGGGGAGCTGTTTTTT
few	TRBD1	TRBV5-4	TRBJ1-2	CASSFGTGELRYTF	TGTGCCAGCAGCTTTGGGACAGGGGAGTTACGCTACACCTTC
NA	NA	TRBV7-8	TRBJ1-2	CASSSRVPEAYGYTF	TGTGCCAGCAGCTCTAGGGTCCCCGAGGCCTATGGCTACACCTTC
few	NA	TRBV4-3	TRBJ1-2	CASSQAGVGYGYTF	TGCGCCAGCAGCCAAGCAGGGGTGGGCTATGGCTACACCTTC
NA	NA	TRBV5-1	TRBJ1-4	CASSLGAGAKEKLFF	TGCGCCAGCAGCTTGGGGGCAGGGGCAAAGGAAAAACTGTTTTTT
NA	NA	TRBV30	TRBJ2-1	CAWSVFPKRQKYNEQFF	TGTGCCTGGAGTGTATTCCCCAAACGACAGAAATACAATGAGCAGTTCTTC
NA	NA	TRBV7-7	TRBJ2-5	CASSGGPQETQYF	TGTGCCAGCAGCGGGGGCCCTCAAGAGACCCAGTACTTC
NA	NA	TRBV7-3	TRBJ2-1	CASSLNEGSYNEQFF	TGTGCCAGCAGCTTAAACGAGGGCTCCTACAATGAGCAGTTCTTC
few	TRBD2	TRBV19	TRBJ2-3	CASSMGLAGAPDTQYF	TGTGCCAGTAGTATGGGGCTAGCGGGAGCCCCAGATACGCAGTATTTT
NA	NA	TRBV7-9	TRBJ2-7	CASSYRDGTYEQYF	TGTGCCAGCAGCTACCGGGACGGGACCTACGAGCAGTACTTC
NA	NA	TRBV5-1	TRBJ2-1	CASSLASGRNEQFF	TGCGCCAGCAGCTTGGCCTCGGGTAGGAATGAGCAGTTCTTC
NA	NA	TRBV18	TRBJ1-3	CASSPGTTGNTIYF	TGTGCCAGCTCACCAGGCACTACGGGAAACACCATATATTTT
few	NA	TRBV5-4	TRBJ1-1	CASSFKQGRAEAFF	TGTGCCAGCAGCTTCAAGCAGGGTCGGGCTGAAGCTTTCTTT
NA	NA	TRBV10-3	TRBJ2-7	CAISVEGIYEQYF	TGTGCCATCAGTGTCGAGGGGATTTACGAGCAGTACTTC
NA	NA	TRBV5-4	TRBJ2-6	CASTYKGSVLTF	TGTGCCAGCACCTACAAGGGGAGCGTCCTGACTTTC
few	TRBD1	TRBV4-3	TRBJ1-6	CASSQDRGTSPLHF	TGCGCCAGCAGCCAGGACAGGGGAACTTCACCCCTCCACTTT
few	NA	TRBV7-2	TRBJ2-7	CASSKTGSGSSYEQYF	TGTGCCAGCAGCAAAACAGGGTCGGGGAGCTCCTACGAGCAGTACTTC
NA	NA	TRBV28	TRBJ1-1	CASSHGAGSRTAFF	TGTGCCAGCAGCCATGGGGCAGGGAGCCGTACGGCTTTCTTT
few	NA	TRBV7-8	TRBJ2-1	CASSPPPGYNEQFF	TGTGCCAGCAGCCCCCCCCCGGGCTACAATGAGCAGTTCTTC
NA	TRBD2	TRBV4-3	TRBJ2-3	CASRSSGSDTQYF	TGCGCCAGCCGCTCTAGCGGGAGCGATACGCAGTATTTT
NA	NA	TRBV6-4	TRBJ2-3	CASSLTPSTDTQYF	TGTGCCAGCAGTCTGACACCTAGCACAGATACGCAGTATTTT
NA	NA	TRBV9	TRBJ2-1	CASSVSAYEQFF	TGTGCCAGCAGCGTTAGCGCCTATGAGCAGTTCTTC
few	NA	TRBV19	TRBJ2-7	CASSPRDLRGTYEQYF	TGTGCCAGTAGTCCGCGGGACCTCCGAGGCACCTACGAGCAGTACTTC
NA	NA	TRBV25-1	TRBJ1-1	CASLSGGSTEAFF	TGTGCCAGCCTAAGCGGGGGGAGCACTGAAGCTTTCTTT
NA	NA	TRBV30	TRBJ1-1	CALTGQAIDTEAFF	TGTGCCTTGACGGGGCAGGCCATTGACACTGAAGCTTTCTTT
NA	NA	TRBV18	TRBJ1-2	CASSPPSWGRGIGYTF	TGTGCCAGCTCACCCCCCTCTTGGGGCCGTGGTATCGGCTACACCTTC
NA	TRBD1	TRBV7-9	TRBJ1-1	CASDRGQGNTEAFF	TGTGCCAGCGACAGGGGGCAGGGTAACACTGAAGCTTTCTTT
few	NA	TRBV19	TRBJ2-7	CASRVAASYEQYF	TGTGCCAGCCGGGTAGCGGCTTCCTACGAGCAGTACTTC